This T cell receptor beta chain was captured by sequencing in a study of T cell repertoires in cytomegalovirus infection. Study as a whole: Newly reported HLA-C-restricted and thoroughly characterized HLA-B-restricted CMV epitopes were employed. Public TCR beta signatures marked donors with CMV infection and the matching HLA. Study-wide findings and caveats: Cumulative public TCR beta family frequency identified CMV carriers with the relevant HLA. CMV-specific TCR beta clonotypes restricted by HLA-C were the ones dominating the ex vivo response.

TCRdb itself ran the reads through MiXCR, one entry per CDR3 protein. This sample yields 55,000 to 85,000 distinct CDR3 sequences, of which approximately 22% are seen a single time; roughly two thirds belongs to the top ten. With regard to this clonotype: Its antigen is undetermined.

V was clipped by 0 bases and J by 2 bases, with 11 bases between them. The CDR3 sequence is 16 residues long. The gene calls are TRBV12-3 or TRBV12-4 and TRBJ1-5, with a possible D match to TRBD1 (5 bases). Sequencing used CD8+ T cells from cultured PBMCs, obtained from culture after CMV antigen stimulation. The source is a human donor in good health (CMV status not recorded). Some clones in this sample may be carry-over from other donors' samples. CDR3 bases: TGTGCCAGCAGTTTAGCGCCCGGGGGAGGCAATCAGCCCCAGCATTTT. Amino acid sequence: CASSLAPGGGNQPQHF.